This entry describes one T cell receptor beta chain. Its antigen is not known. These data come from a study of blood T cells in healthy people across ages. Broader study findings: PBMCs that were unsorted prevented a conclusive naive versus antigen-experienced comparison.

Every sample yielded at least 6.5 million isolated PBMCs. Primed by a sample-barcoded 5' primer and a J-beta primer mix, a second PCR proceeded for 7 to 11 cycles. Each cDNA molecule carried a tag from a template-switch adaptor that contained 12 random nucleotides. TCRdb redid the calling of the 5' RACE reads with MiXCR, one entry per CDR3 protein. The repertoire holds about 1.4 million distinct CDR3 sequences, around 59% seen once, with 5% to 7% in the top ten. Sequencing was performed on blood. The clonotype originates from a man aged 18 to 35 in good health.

The CDR3 protein is CASSPSGWETQYF. The CDR3 DNA sequence: TGCGCCAGCAGCCCCTCGGGGTGGGAGACCCAGTACTTC. The chain employs TRBV4-1 and TRBJ2-4; TRBD2 might be the D (5 bases). Near its end, the DNA agrees better with TRBJ2-5, so the J call may be wrong. CDR3 length: 13 amino acids. Germline V gene lookup returns CDR1 MGHRA and CDR2 YSYEKL.